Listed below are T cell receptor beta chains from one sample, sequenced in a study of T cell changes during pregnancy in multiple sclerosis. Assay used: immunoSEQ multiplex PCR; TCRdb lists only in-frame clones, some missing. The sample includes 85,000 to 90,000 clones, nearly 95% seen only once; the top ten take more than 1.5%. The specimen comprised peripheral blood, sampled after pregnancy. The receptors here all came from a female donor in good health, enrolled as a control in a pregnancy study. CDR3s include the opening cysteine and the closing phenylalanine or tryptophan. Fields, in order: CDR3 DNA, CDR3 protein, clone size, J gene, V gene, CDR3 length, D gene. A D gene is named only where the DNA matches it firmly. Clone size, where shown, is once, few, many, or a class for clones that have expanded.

TGTGCCAGCAGCCCTGGGTGGCTCGCTCGGGATGAGCAGTTCTTC | CASSPGWLARDEQFF | - | TRBJ2-1 | TRBV5-4 | 15 | -
TGTGCCAGCCGGGACAGTCGGAACTATGGCTACACCTTC | CASRDSRNYGYTF | - | TRBJ1-2 | TRBV6-5 | 13 | TRBD1
TGTGCCAGCAGCCAATTAGGGACAGGGAACCAGCCCCAGCATTTT | CASSQLGTGNQPQHF | - | TRBJ1-5 | TRBV6-6 | 15 | TRBD1
TGTGCCACCAGCAGTGACAGAACTAACTATGGCTACACCTTC | CATSSDRTNYGYTF | - | TRBJ1-2 | TRBV15 | 14 | -
TGTGCCAGTAGTATAGATCGGGGGGTACGTCAGCCCCAGCATTTT | CASSIDRGVRQPQHF | - | TRBJ1-5 | TRBV19 | 15 | -
TGCGCCAGCAGCCTTGGGACAGGGATGGGTAATGAGCAGTTCTTC | CASSLGTGMGNEQFF | - | TRBJ2-1 | TRBV5-1 | 15 | TRBD1
TGTGCCAGCAGTTTAGAGACTAGCTTTAATGAGCAGTTCTTC | CASSLETSFNEQFF | - | TRBJ2-1 | TRBV27 | 14 | TRBD2
TGTGCCATCAGTTCCGCAGGGGATCAGCCCCAGCATTTT | CAISSAGDQPQHF | - | TRBJ1-5 | TRBV10-3 | 13 | -
TGTGCCAGCTCACGGCCAGGACAGCGGGGAGCTTTCTTT | CASSRPGQRGAFF | - | TRBJ1-1 | TRBV18 | 13 | -
TGTGCCAGCAGCAAATCAGGGGGAGTAGGTGCCTACGAGCAGTACTTC | CASSKSGGVGAYEQYF | - | TRBJ2-7 | TRBV21-1 | 16 | -
TGCGCCAGCAGCGTCCTGGGCCGCTCTGGAAACACCATATATTTT | CASSVLGRSGNTIYF | - | TRBJ1-3 | TRBV5-1 | 15 | -
TGTGCCAGCAGTCCTAATGACTCCTACGAGCAGTACTTC | CASSPNDSYEQYF | - | TRBJ2-7 | TRBV28 | 13 | -
TGTGCCAGCAGTTTGTCTACAGGGGGCGCACGATATCAGCCCCAGCATTTT | CASSLSTGGARYQPQHF | - | TRBJ1-5 | TRBV28 | 17 | TRBD1
TGTGCCAGCAGTCCTACAGGGAACTATGGCTACACCTTC | CASSPTGNYGYTF | - | TRBJ1-2 | TRBV28 | 13 | -
TGTGCCATCAGTGATTCTGCGGAGAACACCGGGGAGCTGTTTTTT | CAISDSAENTGELFF | once | TRBJ2-2 | TRBV10-3 | 15 | -
TGTGCCATCAGTGAGTCGTACAGAATGCAGGAGACCCAGTACTTC | CAISESYRMQETQYF | - | TRBJ2-5 | TRBV10-3 | 15 | -
TGTGCCAGCAGCTTGGCTCCGGGAACCTACGAGCAGTACTTC | CASSLAPGTYEQYF | - | TRBJ2-7 | TRBV5-5 | 14 | -
TGTGCCAGCAGCCCCAGGGGGCTTGGCGCTGAAGCTTTCTTT | CASSPRGLGAEAFF | - | TRBJ1-1 | TRBV6-1 | 14 | TRBD1
TGTGCCAGTACAGAGACAGGGGTCTCTGGGGCCAACGTCCTGACTTTC | CASTETGVSGANVLTF | - | TRBJ2-6 | TRBV19 | 16 | TRBD1
TGTGCCAGCAAAGACCCCGACAGGGGGCGAACCGGGGAGCTGTTTTTT | CASKDPDRGRTGELFF | - | TRBJ2-2 | TRBV25-1 | 16 | TRBD1
TGTGCCAGCAGAACCGATGGACTAGCGGGCACAGATACGCAGTATTTT | CASRTDGLAGTDTQYF | - | TRBJ2-3 | TRBV5-4 | 16 | TRBD2
TGTGCCAGCTCCCCCCCAGGGTGGGGGCGATTTTTCCATGAGCAGTTCTTC | CASSPPGWGRFFHEQFF | - | TRBJ2-1 | TRBV18 | 17 | -
TGTGCCAGCAGCTGGCAGAACACTGAAGCTTTCTTT | CASSWQNTEAFF | - | TRBJ1-1 | TRBV5-6 | 12 | -
TGTGCCAGCAGCCACCGACTAGCGGGAAAACTTTCGAGGGATACGCAGTATTTT | CASSHRLAGKLSRDTQYF | - | TRBJ2-3 | TRBV5-4 | 18 | TRBD2
TGTGCCAGCAGCTACAAGGGGGTTCTCGAGCAGTACTTC | CASSYKGVLEQYF | - | TRBJ2-7 | TRBV5-4 | 13 | -
TGTGCCAGCAGCACCGCTAGCGGGAGGGCCAAAAACATTCAGTACTTC | CASSTASGRAKNIQYF | - | TRBJ2-4 | TRBV11-2 | 16 | TRBD2
TGTGCCAGCAGTTTGGGGGGGGCCAAAAACATTCAGTACTTC | CASSLGGAKNIQYF | - | TRBJ2-4 | TRBV28 | 14 | TRBD2
TGTGCCAGCAGCTTGGTAGGGGTTAGCACAGATACGCAGTATTTT | CASSLVGVSTDTQYF | - | TRBJ2-3 | TRBV5-4 | 15 | -
TGTGCCAGCAGCTTGATACTAGCGGGAGGGCTTGGAGAGACCCAGTACTTC | CASSLILAGGLGETQYF | - | TRBJ2-5 | TRBV7-9 | 17 | TRBD2
TGTGCCAGCAGCTCCCGGGAGGAGGGCACCGGGGAGCTGTTTTTT | CASSSREEGTGELFF | - | TRBJ2-2 | TRBV28 | 15 | TRBD2
TGTGCCATCAGTGAGTCTAGACAGGGGAGCGAGCAGTACTTC | CAISESRQGSEQYF | - | TRBJ2-7 | TRBV10-3 | 14 | TRBD1
TGTGCCAGCAGTCTACTATTAAGGGGGAGAGCCCCCTACAATGAGCAGTTCTTC | CASSLLLRGRAPYNEQFF | - | TRBJ2-1 | TRBV28 | 18 | -
TGTGCCAGCAGTACACAGGGGGCGCGGACCTACGAGCAGTACTTC | CASSTQGARTYEQYF | - | TRBJ2-7 | TRBV2 | 15 | TRBD1
TGCGCCAGCAGCCCTCCGGGACAGTCCTACAATGAGCAGTTCTTC | CASSPPGQSYNEQFF | - | TRBJ2-1 | TRBV4-1 | 15 | TRBD1
TGTGCCAGCAGGGAACAGGGGCGGGACACCGGGGAGCTGTTTTTT | CASREQGRDTGELFF | - | TRBJ2-2 | TRBV2 | 15 | TRBD1
TGTGCCAGCAGCGTCGGTAGCGGGAGGAGGGACATTCAGTACTTC | CASSVGSGRRDIQYF | - | TRBJ2-4 | TRBV9 | 15 | TRBD2
TGTGCCAGCAGTGAAGGCTTAGCGAGATTACAAGAGACCCAGTACTTC | CASSEGLARLQETQYF | - | TRBJ2-5 | TRBV2 | 16 | -
TGCAGCGTTGAACAGAGGGTCGGAGCTTTCTTT | CSVEQRVGAFF | - | TRBJ1-1 | TRBV29-1 | 11 | -
TGTGCCAGCAGCTTAGGCCGAGAGGGGGATAGCAATCAGCCCCAGCATTTT | CASSLGREGDSNQPQHF | - | TRBJ1-5 | TRBV7-8 | 17 | -
TGTGCCACCAGCAGAGTTCACACCACCTACGAGCAGTACTTC | CATSRVHTTYEQYF | - | TRBJ2-7 | TRBV15 | 14 | -
TGTGCCAGCAGCTTGGCCGGACAGGGGGATGAGCAGTTCTTC | CASSLAGQGDEQFF | - | TRBJ2-1 | TRBV5-4 | 14 | TRBD1
TGTGCCAGCAGCTTAGTCGGCATGGGGAGGGAGACCCAGTACTTC | CASSLVGMGRETQYF | - | TRBJ2-5 | TRBV7-2 | 15 | -
TGTGCCAGCAGTTTCGGGGGTGGGTTGGGATACGACGAGCAGTACTTC | CASSFGGGLGYDEQYF | - | TRBJ2-7 | TRBV27 | 16 | -
TGCGCCAGCAGCCAATTCCCGGGACTAGCGGGAGGTATCGAGCAGTACTTC | CASSQFPGLAGGIEQYF | - | TRBJ2-7 | TRBV4-1 | 17 | TRBD2
TGTGCCAGCCCTCCTCGGGGGGCTACGGGGGCCAACGTCCTGACTTTC | CASPPRGATGANVLTF | - | TRBJ2-6 | TRBV7-9 | 16 | -
TGTGCCAGCAGCTTGCAGTCCAGCACAGATACGCAGTATTTT | CASSLQSSTDTQYF | - | TRBJ2-3 | TRBV11-3 | 14 | -
TGCGCCAGCAGCTTGGTCGGGAGGAGTACCTACGAGCAGTACTTC | CASSLVGRSTYEQYF | - | TRBJ2-7 | TRBV5-1 | 15 | TRBD2
TGCAGCTCCAGGAGCGGGAGTGGGTCCTACAATGAGCAGTTCTTC | CSSRSGSGSYNEQFF | - | TRBJ2-1 | TRBV29-1 | 15 | TRBD2
TGCGCCAGCAGCCGAGGGGGGGCGATGAACACTGAAGCTTTCTTT | CASSRGGAMNTEAFF | - | TRBJ1-1 | TRBV5-1 | 15 | -
TGCGCCAGCAGCTTAGGGACTAGCGGGAGGGCCGAAGAGACCCAGTACTTC | CASSLGTSGRAEETQYF | - | TRBJ2-5 | TRBV5-1 | 17 | TRBD2
TGTGCCAGCAGTTACTCGGACAGGGCCTATGAGCAGTTCTTC | CASSYSDRAYEQFF | - | TRBJ2-1 | TRBV6-5 | 14 | TRBD1
TGTGCCAGCAGCGTAAGTAGCGGGAGCTCCTACAATGAGCAGTTCTTC | CASSVSSGSSYNEQFF | - | TRBJ2-1 | TRBV2 | 16 | TRBD2
TGTGCCACCGAAAGCCCAGGGGGCGGGCATGAGCAGTTCTTC | CATESPGGGHEQFF | - | TRBJ2-1 | TRBV28 | 14 | TRBD1
TGCAGTGCTAGTGGCAGGGTTGGCTACACCTTC | CSASGRVGYTF | - | TRBJ1-2 | TRBV20-1 | 11 | -
TGCGCCAGCAGCCAAGGGGCTAGCGCCTTCTACGAGCAGTACTTC | CASSQGASAFYEQYF | - | TRBJ2-7 | TRBV4-1 | 15 | -
TGTGCCAGCAGTTTAGCGGGAGGAAACTACGAGCAGTACTTC | CASSLAGGNYEQYF | - | TRBJ2-7 | TRBV28 | 14 | TRBD2
TGCGCCAGCAGCCCCTTCGTAGCGGGAGTTTTGAATGAGCAGTTCTTC | CASSPFVAGVLNEQFF | - | TRBJ2-1 | TRBV5-1 | 16 | TRBD2
TGTGCCAGCAGCTCAGGACTAGCGGGAGAGGGCTCCTACGAGCAGTACTTC | CASSSGLAGEGSYEQYF | once | TRBJ2-7 | TRBV7-8 | 17 | TRBD2
TGCAGCGTTGGGTATCAGGGCGACTACACCTTC | CSVGYQGDYTF | - | TRBJ1-2 | TRBV29-1 | 11 | -